This is a list of T cell receptor beta chains from one sample in a study of Graves' ophthalmopathy and Graves' hyperthyroidism. TCRdb analysed the multiplex PCR reads with MiXCR anew, one entry per CDR3 protein. The sample includes roughly 50,000 distinct CDR3 sequences, approximately 50% of them seen just once. Sequencing was performed on peripheral blood. These receptor sequences come from an adult woman with Graves' ophthalmopathy. Each CDR3 is given with its conserved first and last residue. A D gene is named only where the DNA matches it firmly. Not all rows give a size; the values are once, few, many and, for expanded clones, a class.

v_call: TRBV7-2
j_call: TRBJ2-4
clone_size: many
d_call: TRBD2
cdr3_aa: CASSPGLAGGPRSIQYF
cdr3_nt: TGTGCCAGCAGCCCGGGACTAGCGGGAGGGCCTAGAAGCATTCAGTACTTC

v_call: TRBV7-3
j_call: TRBJ2-1
clone_size: -
d_call: -
cdr3_aa: CASSNTMGVGEQFF
cdr3_nt: TGTGCCAGCAGCAATACGATGGGGGTGGGTGAGCAGTTCTTC

v_call: TRBV9
j_call: TRBJ2-7
clone_size: -
d_call: TRBD1
cdr3_aa: CASSSGTGGVEQYF
cdr3_nt: TGTGCCAGCAGCTCGGGGACAGGAGGTGTCGAGCAGTACTTC

v_call: TRBV18
j_call: TRBJ2-3
clone_size: many
d_call: -
cdr3_aa: CASSTNKAGSDTQYF
cdr3_nt: TGTGCCAGCTCAACCAATAAGGCCGGCTCAGATACGCAGTATTTT

v_call: TRBV5-1
j_call: TRBJ2-7
clone_size: many
d_call: -
cdr3_aa: CASSLVSYEQYF
cdr3_nt: TGCGCCAGCAGCTTGGTCTCCTACGAGCAGTACTTC

v_call: TRBV7-6
j_call: TRBJ1-1
clone_size: many
d_call: -
cdr3_aa: CASSLAGVNTEAFF
cdr3_nt: TGTGCCAGCAGCTTAGCGGGGGTCAACACTGAAGCTTTCTTT

v_call: TRBV29-1
j_call: TRBJ2-2
clone_size: many
d_call: -
cdr3_aa: CSVEVGAGQNTGELFF
cdr3_nt: TGCAGCGTTGAGGTGGGGGCAGGCCAGAACACCGGGGAGCTGTTTTTT

v_call: TRBV19
j_call: TRBJ2-1
clone_size: -
d_call: -
cdr3_aa: CASSIGSSTDTQFF
cdr3_nt: TGTGCCAGTAGTATCGGGAGTAGCACAGATACGCAGTTCTTC

v_call: TRBV28
j_call: TRBJ1-3
clone_size: many
d_call: -
cdr3_aa: CASRRGARGNTIYF
cdr3_nt: TGTGCCAGCAGGAGGGGCGCAAGGGGAAACACCATATATTTT

v_call: TRBV6-2/TRBV6-3
j_call: TRBJ2-7
clone_size: many
d_call: TRBD2
cdr3_aa: CASRATSGGYEQYF
cdr3_nt: TGTGCCAGCAGAGCGACTAGCGGGGGCTACGAGCAGTACTTC

v_call: TRBV20-1
j_call: TRBJ2-1
clone_size: many
d_call: -
cdr3_aa: CSARSAASPNEQFF
cdr3_nt: TGCAGTGCTAGAAGCGCCGCCAGCCCCAATGAGCAGTTCTTC

v_call: TRBV24-1
j_call: TRBJ2-5
clone_size: once
d_call: -
cdr3_aa: CATSETGTLKTQYF
cdr3_nt: TGTGCCACCAGTGAAACCGGGACGTTAAAGACCCAGTACTTC

v_call: TRBV7-2
j_call: TRBJ2-6
clone_size: -
d_call: TRBD2
cdr3_aa: CASSPGGAGANVLTF
cdr3_nt: TGTGCCAGCAGCCCCGGGGGGGCCGGGGCCAACGTCCTGACTTTC

v_call: TRBV20-1
j_call: TRBJ1-1
clone_size: -
d_call: -
cdr3_aa: CSAGGLGEAFF
cdr3_nt: TGCAGTGCTGGAGGGCTGGGTGAAGCTTTCTTT

v_call: TRBV6-1
j_call: TRBJ1-2
clone_size: many
d_call: -
cdr3_aa: CASSEYDKAYGYTF
cdr3_nt: TGTGCCAGCAGTGAATACGACAAGGCCTATGGCTACACCTTC

v_call: TRBV30
j_call: TRBJ2-7
clone_size: few
d_call: -
cdr3_aa: CAWTTSYEQYF
cdr3_nt: TGTGCCTGGACAACAAGTTACGAGCAGTACTTC

v_call: TRBV6-2/TRBV6-3
j_call: TRBJ1-2
clone_size: -
d_call: TRBD1
cdr3_aa: CASRQGYGYTF
cdr3_nt: TGTGCCAGCAGACAGGGGTACGGCTACACCTTC

v_call: TRBV27
j_call: TRBJ2-1
clone_size: many
d_call: -
cdr3_aa: CASSYAGTGNEQFF
cdr3_nt: TGTGCCAGCAGTTACGCCGGGACTGGCAATGAGCAGTTCTTC

v_call: TRBV2
j_call: TRBJ2-7
clone_size: many
d_call: -
cdr3_aa: CASSELGWGFASSYEQYF
cdr3_nt: TGTGCCAGCAGTGAATTGGGGTGGGGCTTTGCGTCCTCCTACGAGCAGTACTTC

v_call: TRBV5-1
j_call: TRBJ1-2
clone_size: many
d_call: -
cdr3_aa: CASSSGSRGGYTF
cdr3_nt: TGCGCCAGCAGCTCGGGGTCCCGAGGAGGCTACACCTTC

v_call: TRBV7-8
j_call: TRBJ1-5
clone_size: -
d_call: TRBD1
cdr3_aa: CASSLAGDRGDQPQHF
cdr3_nt: TGTGCCAGCAGCTTAGCCGGGGACAGGGGTGATCAGCCCCAGCATTTT

v_call: TRBV7-9
j_call: TRBJ2-3
clone_size: many
d_call: TRBD2
cdr3_aa: CASSSLSREGGTQYF
cdr3_nt: TGTGCCAGCAGCTCCCTTTCCCGGGAGGGTGGAACGCAGTATTTT

v_call: TRBV6-1
j_call: TRBJ1-5
clone_size: many
d_call: TRBD1
cdr3_aa: CASSRWDRGRVQPQHF
cdr3_nt: TGTGCCAGCAGTAGATGGGACAGGGGGCGCGTTCAGCCCCAGCATTTT

v_call: TRBV29-1
j_call: TRBJ1-3
clone_size: -
d_call: TRBD1
cdr3_aa: CSVEDQGARGNTIYF
cdr3_nt: TGCAGCGTTGAAGATCAGGGGGCTAGGGGAAACACCATATATTTT

v_call: TRBV19
j_call: TRBJ2-4
clone_size: -
d_call: -
cdr3_aa: CASSITESKNIQYF
cdr3_nt: TGTGCCAGTAGTATTACGGAGTCCAAAAACATTCAGTACTTC

v_call: TRBV20-1
j_call: TRBJ2-7
clone_size: -
d_call: TRBD1
cdr3_aa: CSAPGQEASDYEQYF
cdr3_nt: TGCAGTGCCCCGGGACAGGAGGCATCAGACTACGAGCAGTACTTC

v_call: TRBV5-5
j_call: TRBJ2-3
clone_size: -
d_call: -
cdr3_aa: CASSLPPPTDTQYF
cdr3_nt: TGTGCCAGCAGCTTGCCACCCCCCACAGATACGCAGTATTTT

v_call: TRBV5-6
j_call: TRBJ2-7
clone_size: many
d_call: -
cdr3_aa: CASSLGPTYEQYF
cdr3_nt: TGTGCCAGCAGCTTGGGTCCTACCTACGAGCAGTACTTC

v_call: TRBV20-1
j_call: TRBJ1-3
clone_size: many
d_call: -
cdr3_aa: CSARSRTAGNTIYF
cdr3_nt: TGCAGTGCTAGATCGCGTACAGCTGGAAACACCATATATTTT

v_call: TRBV11-2
j_call: TRBJ2-1
clone_size: many
d_call: -
cdr3_aa: CASSLDWVQFF
cdr3_nt: TGTGCCAGCAGCTTAGATTGGGTGCAGTTCTTC

v_call: TRBV5-1
j_call: TRBJ2-3
clone_size: -
d_call: -
cdr3_aa: CASSLDLADTQYF
cdr3_nt: TGCGCCAGCAGCTTGGACCTAGCAGATACGCAGTATTTT

v_call: TRBV7-7
j_call: TRBJ2-1
clone_size: -
d_call: -
cdr3_aa: CASSLAAGAFYNEQFF
cdr3_nt: TGTGCTAGCAGCTTAGCGGCGGGGGCGTTCTACAATGAGCAGTTCTTC

v_call: TRBV19
j_call: TRBJ1-1
clone_size: many
d_call: TRBD1
cdr3_aa: CASSPDRGVTNTEAFF
cdr3_nt: TGTGCCAGTAGCCCGGACAGGGGAGTAACGAACACTGAAGCTTTCTTT

v_call: TRBV20-1
j_call: TRBJ2-7
clone_size: few
d_call: -
cdr3_aa: CSAGGDSALPYEQYF
cdr3_nt: TGCAGTGCTGGGGGAGATAGTGCCTTACCGTACGAGCAGTACTTC

v_call: TRBV11-3
j_call: TRBJ2-1
clone_size: many
d_call: TRBD2
cdr3_aa: CASSPGLAGGAEQFF
cdr3_nt: TGTGCCAGCAGCCCGGGACTAGCGGGAGGGGCTGAGCAGTTCTTC

v_call: TRBV28
j_call: TRBJ2-4
clone_size: few
d_call: -
cdr3_aa: CASSLEWVQYF
cdr3_nt: TGTGCCAGCAGTTTAGAGTGGGTTCAGTACTTC

v_call: TRBV20-1
j_call: TRBJ2-1
clone_size: -
d_call: TRBD2
cdr3_aa: CSARRTSGISDEQFF
cdr3_nt: TGCAGTGCTAGGAGGACTAGCGGGATCAGCGATGAGCAGTTCTTC

v_call: TRBV24-1
j_call: TRBJ2-1
clone_size: medium-sized
d_call: TRBD2
cdr3_aa: CATSDPGLYNEQFF
cdr3_nt: TGTGCCACCAGTGATCCGGGACTATACAATGAGCAGTTCTTC

v_call: TRBV20-1
j_call: TRBJ1-5
clone_size: -
d_call: -
cdr3_aa: CSARGGPLPQHF
cdr3_nt: TGCAGTGCTAGAGGCGGCCCCTTGCCCCAGCATTTT

v_call: TRBV24-1
j_call: TRBJ2-1
clone_size: medium-sized
d_call: TRBD2
cdr3_aa: CATGLAGVDEQFF
cdr3_nt: TGTGCCACCGGCCTAGCGGGCGTCGATGAGCAGTTCTTC

v_call: TRBV4-1
j_call: TRBJ1-4
clone_size: many
d_call: -
cdr3_aa: CASSGRGGAGEKLFF
cdr3_nt: TGCGCCAGCAGCGGACGGGGGGGGGCCGGGGAAAAACTGTTTTTT

v_call: TRBV5-1
j_call: TRBJ2-2
clone_size: many
d_call: -
cdr3_aa: CASSLVSGSTGELFF
cdr3_nt: TGCGCCAGCAGCTTGGTTTCCGGGAGCACCGGGGAGCTGTTTTTT

v_call: TRBV28
j_call: TRBJ1-2
clone_size: -
d_call: -
cdr3_aa: CASSLRAGAGRNGYTF
cdr3_nt: TGTGCCAGCAGTTTAAGAGCGGGGGCAGGCAGGAATGGCTACACCTTC

v_call: TRBV5-4
j_call: TRBJ2-7
clone_size: once
d_call: TRBD2
cdr3_aa: CASSTPGTSDEQYF
cdr3_nt: TGTGCCAGCAGCACCCCCGGGACTAGCGACGAGCAGTACTTC

v_call: TRBV7-7
j_call: TRBJ2-1
clone_size: -
d_call: TRBD2
cdr3_aa: CASSLGPGLAGDDEQFF
cdr3_nt: TGTGCTAGCAGCTTAGGGCCGGGACTAGCGGGAGACGATGAGCAGTTCTTC

v_call: TRBV6-5
j_call: TRBJ2-2
clone_size: many
d_call: -
cdr3_aa: CASSLGQGFTGELFF
cdr3_nt: TGTGCCAGCAGCTTGGGGCAGGGCTTCACCGGGGAGCTGTTTTTT